The 5 T cell receptor beta chains presented below share a single source sample, sequenced in a study of blood T cell repertoires in COVID-19. Produced via immunoSEQ multiplex PCR; TCRdb's table is partial and in-frame only. The sample lists a few hundred thousand clones, around 90% occurring once. Specimen: peripheral blood. The receptors here all came from a woman aged 45-65 years with COVID-19, enrolled during active disease.

The chain couples TRBV7-3 to TRBJ2-3, with 9 bases that match TRBD2. The length of the CDR3 is 19 residues. J was trimmed by 2 bases and V by 5 bases; bases with no gene match: 17. CDR1 and CDR2 from the germline V gene are SGHTA and FQGTGA. DNA for the CDR3: TGTGCCAGCAGCCTCCCGACAGCGGGAGGCCCATTGATCACAGATACGCAGTATTTT. Translating it yields CASSLPTAGGPLITDTQYF.

This chain links TRBV14 with TRBJ2-1; D is possibly TRBD1 (6 bases). Germline V CDR1 and CDR2: SGHDN, FVKESK. This CDR3 has 14 amino acids. V gave up 4 bases and J gave up 4 bases, with 11 bases separating them. The CDR3 sequence: CASSRLTGYNEQFF. DNA of the CDR3: TGTGCCAGCAGCCGCTTGACAGGTTACAATGAGCAGTTCTTC.

This rearrangement joins TRBV5-4 to TRBJ1-1; D is perhaps TRBD1 (5 bases). The CDR3 runs 16 residues. The V end was cut by 0 bases, the J end by 4 bases, with 16 bases between. Looked up from germline, CDR1 is SGHNT and CDR2 is YYREEE (reference sequence). CDR3 DNA sequence: TGTGCCAGCAGCTTGGATTCGCGGGGACCTACCACTGAAGCTTTCTTT. This translates into CASSLDSRGPTTEAFF.

The J gene is TRBJ2-7, the V gene TRBV5-1, with D possibly matching TRBD2 (5 bases). This CDR3 spans 17 amino acids. V was clipped by 0 bases and J by 2 bases, with 18 bases between them. Germline loops: CDR1 SGHRS, CDR2 YFSETQ. The CDR3 coding sequence is TGCGCCAGCAGCTTGGGCCCGATCGGCGGGCCCGCCTACGAGCAGTACTTC. It codes for CASSLGPIGGPAYEQYF.

The rearrangement joins TRBV24-1 to TRBJ1-1; a possible D gene is TRBD1 (5 bases). V lost 7 bases to trimming and J lost 7 bases, with 15 bases between them. The CDR3 is 13 residues long. From germline, CDR1 is KGHDR and CDR2 SFDVKD. Written as DNA, the CDR3 is TGTGCCACCAGGGACCGGAGGGACGATGAAGCTTTCTTT. Protein: CATRDRRDDEAFF.